The next 2 T cell receptor beta chains were all read from a single sample in a study of low-dose radiotherapy and immunotherapy resistance in tumors. Gene-specific TRAV and TRBV primers were used for first-strand cDNA, covering alpha and beta chains. Amplification, which lasted 20 to 25 PCR cycles, used a constant-region primer and V-primer adapter to amplify TCRs. TCRdb recomputed calls from the reads with MiXCR, one row per CDR3 protein. The sample contains 95,000 to 100,000 distinct CDR3 sequences, under 25% of which appear only once. Documented time point: after trial treatment. Sample treatment: LDRT plus nivolumab, ipilimumab, low-dose cyclophosphamide and aspirin (RACIN trial). This sample comprised PBMCs, obtained after low-dose radiotherapy plus immunotherapy. These receptors were collected from a male donor with prostate cancer.

This clonotype was counted at least ten times. The chain carries TRBV19 and TRBJ2-1; D unclear. Germline CDR1 is LNHDA and CDR2 is SQIVND (reference sequence). Trimming removed 6 bases from V and 9 bases from J, with 18 bases in between. The length of the CDR3 is 14 residues. The CDR3 protein is CASRAHGRQTEQFF. CDR3 bases: TGTGCCAGTAGAGCCCATGGCAGGCAAACTGAGCAGTTCTTC.

This clonotype was picked up a small number of times. The gene calls are TRBV20-1 and TRBJ1-1; D remains unclear. Trimming left V 2 bases short and J 3 bases short, with 13 bases between. Germline lookup yields CDR1 DFQATT and CDR2 SNEGSKA (reference sequence). The length of the CDR3 is 14 residues. The DNA for the CDR3 is TGCAGTGCTAGAAATGGTCTCGGGGACACTGAAGCTTTCTTT. Translating gives CSARNGLGDTEAFF.